A selection of T cell receptor beta chains follows, all from one sample in a study of T-cell reconstitution after alpha-beta-depleted transplantation in children. In TCRdb, the PCR reads were re-called with MiXCR into one record per CDR3 protein. This table holds 220,000 or so distinct CDR3 sequences, roughly 8.2% found once. The specimen comprised PBMCs, mostly from graft donor cells, sampled 180 days after TCRalphabeta/CD19-depleted stem cell transplant. The receptors here all came from a male patient under 18 who had a stem cell transplant for acute lymphoblastic leukemia, so the T cells may come from the graft donor. Each CDR3 is given with its conserved first and last residue. The D gene is left open where the match is weak. The size field is filled for only some rows; it gives once, few, many or a size class.

v_gene: TRBV6-5; j_gene: TRBJ1-1; len: 13; d_gene: NA; abundance: few; CDR3aa: CASSYRFSDEAFF; CDR3nt: TGTGCCAGCAGTTACAGATTTTCGGATGAAGCTTTCTTT
v_gene: TRBV3-1; j_gene: TRBJ2-6; len: 16; d_gene: NA; abundance: few; CDR3aa: CASSQDRGSGANVLTF; CDR3nt: TGTGCCAGCAGCCAAGACAGGGGCTCTGGGGCCAACGTCCTGACTTTC
v_gene: TRBV5-4; j_gene: TRBJ2-2; len: 16; d_gene: TRBD1; abundance: many; CDR3aa: CASSLGVWDSGGELFF; CDR3nt: TGTGCCAGCAGCTTGGGAGTATGGGACAGCGGCGGGGAGCTGTTTTTT
v_gene: TRBV7-2; j_gene: TRBJ2-3; len: 15; d_gene: NA; abundance: many; CDR3aa: CASSLGFRTKDTQYF; CDR3nt: TGTGCCAGCAGCTTAGGTTTTAGGACTAAGGATACGCAGTATTTT
v_gene: TRBV9; j_gene: TRBJ2-7; len: 13; d_gene: TRBD1; abundance: many; CDR3aa: CASSLTDRDGQYF; CDR3nt: TGTGCCAGCAGCTTAACCGACAGGGACGGGCAGTACTTC
v_gene: TRBV18; j_gene: TRBJ2-1; len: 14; d_gene: TRBD2; abundance: many; CDR3aa: CASSPSGTRNEQFF; CDR3nt: TGTGCCAGCTCACCCTCCGGGACTAGAAATGAGCAGTTCTTC
v_gene: TRBV12-3/TRBV12-4; j_gene: TRBJ1-4; len: 15; d_gene: NA; abundance: many; CDR3aa: CASSLREGWGEKLFF; CDR3nt: TGTGCCAGCAGTTTAAGAGAGGGTTGGGGTGAAAAACTGTTTTTT
v_gene: TRBV6-5; j_gene: TRBJ2-1; len: 14; d_gene: TRBD2; abundance: many; CDR3aa: CASSRTSRIYEQFF; CDR3nt: TGTGCCAGCAGTCGGACTAGCCGTATCTATGAGCAGTTCTTC
v_gene: TRBV27; j_gene: TRBJ2-7; len: 18; d_gene: TRBD2; abundance: many; CDR3aa: CASSSRRSTSGRFYEQYF; CDR3nt: TGTGCCAGCAGTTCCCGCCGGTCGACTAGCGGGAGGTTTTACGAGCAGTACTTC
v_gene: TRBV11-2; j_gene: TRBJ1-3; len: 16; d_gene: NA; abundance: many; CDR3aa: CASSSNRGHGGNTIYF; CDR3nt: TGTGCCAGCAGCTCCAACCGGGGACACGGTGGAAACACCATATATTTT
v_gene: TRBV3-1; j_gene: TRBJ2-3; len: 14; d_gene: NA; abundance: few; CDR3aa: CASSHLTSADTQYF; CDR3nt: TGTGCCAGCAGCCACCTCACTAGTGCAGATACGCAGTATTTT
v_gene: TRBV7-9; j_gene: TRBJ1-5; len: 15; d_gene: NA; abundance: many; CDR3aa: CASSLASNSNQPQHF; CDR3nt: TGTGCCAGCAGCTTAGCCAGCAACAGCAATCAGCCCCAGCATTTT
v_gene: TRBV9; j_gene: TRBJ1-6; len: 14; d_gene: NA; abundance: many; CDR3aa: CASSVATDNSPLHF; CDR3nt: TGTGCCAGCAGCGTAGCCACGGATAATTCACCCCTCCACTTT
v_gene: TRBV4-3; j_gene: TRBJ2-1; len: 14; d_gene: NA; abundance: many; CDR3aa: CASSQEIGYNEQFF; CDR3nt: TGCGCCAGCAGCCAAGAAATTGGATACAATGAGCAGTTCTTC
v_gene: TRBV24-1; j_gene: TRBJ2-1; len: 11; d_gene: NA; abundance: many; CDR3aa: CATSGLLEQFF; CDR3nt: TGTGCCACCAGTGGGTTGCTTGAGCAGTTCTTC
v_gene: TRBV7-6; j_gene: TRBJ1-3; len: 17; d_gene: TRBD1; abundance: many; CDR3aa: CASSLGPEQGVGNTIYF; CDR3nt: TGTGCCAGCAGCTTAGGTCCCGAACAGGGGGTCGGAAACACCATATATTTT
v_gene: TRBV6-5; j_gene: TRBJ1-2; len: 13; d_gene: TRBD1; abundance: many; CDR3aa: CASSYDRVYGYTF; CDR3nt: TGTGCCAGCAGTTACGACAGGGTCTATGGCTACACCTTC
v_gene: TRBV3-1; j_gene: TRBJ1-6; len: 19; d_gene: NA; abundance: many; CDR3aa: CASSHGQPKTSSYNSPLHF; CDR3nt: TGTGCCAGCAGCCATGGACAGCCGAAGACCAGCTCCTATAATTCACCCCTCCACTTT
v_gene: TRBV29-1; j_gene: TRBJ1-3; len: 12; d_gene: TRBD1; abundance: NA; CDR3aa: CSALDRGQTIYF; CDR3nt: TGCAGCGCTCTGGACAGGGGGCAGACCATATATTTT
v_gene: TRBV3-1; j_gene: TRBJ2-5; len: 14; d_gene: NA; abundance: NA; CDR3aa: CASSQAGGRETQYF; CDR3nt: TGTGCCAGCAGCCAAGCCGGGGGGCGAGAGACCCAGTACTTC
v_gene: TRBV28; j_gene: TRBJ2-7; len: 14; d_gene: NA; abundance: many; CDR3aa: CASSFGQGSYEQYF; CDR3nt: TGTGCCAGCAGTTTCGGGCAGGGGTCCTACGAGCAGTACTTC
v_gene: TRBV2; j_gene: TRBJ1-1; len: 12; d_gene: NA; abundance: many; CDR3aa: CASPGGNTEAFF; CDR3nt: TGTGCCAGCCCGGGAGGTAACACTGAAGCTTTCTTT
v_gene: TRBV7-2; j_gene: TRBJ1-3; len: 16; d_gene: TRBD1; abundance: many; CDR3aa: CASSSSATGAGNTIYF; CDR3nt: TGTGCCAGCAGCTCCTCGGCGACAGGGGCTGGAAACACCATATATTTT
v_gene: TRBV29-1; j_gene: TRBJ1-2; len: 13; d_gene: TRBD1; abundance: many; CDR3aa: CSVSGTGNYGYTF; CDR3nt: TGCAGCGTTTCCGGGACAGGGAACTATGGCTACACCTTC
v_gene: TRBV9; j_gene: TRBJ2-2; len: 15; d_gene: NA; abundance: many; CDR3aa: CASSASGAVTGELFF; CDR3nt: TGTGCCAGCAGCGCCTCGGGGGCCGTCACCGGGGAGCTGTTTTTT
v_gene: TRBV29-1; j_gene: TRBJ2-5; len: 12; d_gene: NA; abundance: NA; CDR3aa: CSVDGVWETQYF; CDR3nt: TGCAGCGTTGACGGGGTTTGGGAGACCCAGTACTTC
v_gene: TRBV12-3/TRBV12-4; j_gene: TRBJ2-7; len: 14; d_gene: NA; abundance: many; CDR3aa: CASSTQQGSYEQYF; CDR3nt: TGTGCCAGCAGTACCCAACAGGGATCCTACGAGCAGTACTTC
v_gene: TRBV6-5; j_gene: TRBJ2-7; len: 14; d_gene: TRBD1; abundance: many; CDR3aa: CASSYTGDSYEQYF; CDR3nt: TGTGCCAGCAGTTATACAGGGGACTCCTACGAGCAGTACTTC
v_gene: TRBV3-1; j_gene: TRBJ1-6; len: 16; d_gene: NA; abundance: many; CDR3aa: CASSQKEPGKSSPLHF; CDR3nt: TGTGCCAGCAGCCAAAAGGAACCGGGGAAGAGTTCACCCCTCCACTTT
v_gene: TRBV4-3; j_gene: TRBJ2-7; len: 16; d_gene: TRBD2; abundance: many; CDR3aa: CASSQDSLAGGQEQYF; CDR3nt: TGCGCCAGCAGCCAAGATAGCCTAGCGGGGGGGCAGGAGCAGTACTTC
v_gene: TRBV20-1; j_gene: TRBJ2-5; len: 13; d_gene: NA; abundance: many; CDR3aa: CSARVPFRETQYF; CDR3nt: TGCAGTGCTAGAGTTCCCTTTAGGGAGACCCAGTACTTC
v_gene: TRBV5-1; j_gene: TRBJ2-2; len: 11; d_gene: NA; abundance: many; CDR3aa: CASSVDGELFF; CDR3nt: TGCGCCAGCAGCGTGGACGGGGAGCTGTTTTTT
v_gene: TRBV28; j_gene: TRBJ2-6; len: 19; d_gene: TRBD1; abundance: many; CDR3aa: CASRPSIGTGGSGANVLTF; CDR3nt: TGTGCCAGCAGGCCGTCCATCGGGACAGGGGGCTCTGGGGCCAACGTCCTGACTTTC
v_gene: TRBV10-2; j_gene: TRBJ2-3; len: 12; d_gene: NA; abundance: many; CDR3aa: CASVSGTDTQYF; CDR3nt: TGCGCCAGCGTCAGCGGCACAGATACGCAGTATTTT
v_gene: TRBV24-1; j_gene: TRBJ2-2; len: 15; d_gene: NA; abundance: many; CDR3aa: CASHDSPSNTGELFF; CDR3nt: TGTGCCTCCCACGACTCCCCCTCGAACACCGGGGAGCTGTTTTTT
v_gene: TRBV3-1; j_gene: TRBJ2-2; len: 14; d_gene: NA; abundance: many; CDR3aa: CASSQEGPTGELFF; CDR3nt: TGTGCCAGCAGCCAAGAGGGCCCCACCGGGGAGCTGTTTTTT
v_gene: TRBV25-1; j_gene: TRBJ2-5; len: 16; d_gene: NA; abundance: many; CDR3aa: CASSSPRGFYQETQYF; CDR3nt: TGTGCCAGCAGTTCCCCGCGAGGCTTCTACCAAGAGACCCAGTACTTC
v_gene: TRBV29-1; j_gene: TRBJ1-2; len: 14; d_gene: TRBD1; abundance: many; CDR3aa: CSVSPRTGNYGYTF; CDR3nt: TGCAGCGTTAGCCCCCGGACAGGGAACTATGGCTACACCTTC
v_gene: TRBV12-3/TRBV12-4; j_gene: TRBJ2-7; len: 14; d_gene: TRBD1; abundance: many; CDR3aa: CASRRGTGLNEQYF; CDR3nt: TGTGCCAGCCGACGGGGGACAGGGCTTAACGAGCAGTACTTC